In its sample, the clone carrying this T cell receptor (beta chain) was seen many times. Its antigen is currently unknown. Germline V gene data show CDR1 as MNHEY and CDR2 as SVGAGI. V trimming: 0 bases; J trimming: 4 bases; junction bases outside the gene matches: 10. This CDR3 is 18 amino acids long. The data were taken from a study of molecular identifiers for immune sequencing clone quantification. General study findings and limits: A single cell's spiked Jurkat TCR RNA was reportedly detectable among roughly 1 million naive cells.

TCRdb re-called the PCR reads with MiXCR, one entry per CDR3 protein. The table lists about 640,000 distinct CDR3 sequences, approximately 20% of them singletons. J is TRBJ2-1 and V is TRBV6-5, with TRBD2 matching over 9 bases. The sequence was collected from a human donor in good health. Some libraries in this study had Jurkat cell RNA spiked in. Material for sequencing was naive CD8+ T cells from blood, with Jurkat cell RNA spiked in. Indicated subset: FACS-sorted CD8+CD4-CCR7+CD45RA+ naive T cells. The CDR3 sequence: CASSYSGIAGVDYNEQFF. Here the CDR3 DNA reads TGTGCCAGCAGTTACTCGGGCATAGCGGGAGTGGATTACAATGAGCAGTTCTTC.